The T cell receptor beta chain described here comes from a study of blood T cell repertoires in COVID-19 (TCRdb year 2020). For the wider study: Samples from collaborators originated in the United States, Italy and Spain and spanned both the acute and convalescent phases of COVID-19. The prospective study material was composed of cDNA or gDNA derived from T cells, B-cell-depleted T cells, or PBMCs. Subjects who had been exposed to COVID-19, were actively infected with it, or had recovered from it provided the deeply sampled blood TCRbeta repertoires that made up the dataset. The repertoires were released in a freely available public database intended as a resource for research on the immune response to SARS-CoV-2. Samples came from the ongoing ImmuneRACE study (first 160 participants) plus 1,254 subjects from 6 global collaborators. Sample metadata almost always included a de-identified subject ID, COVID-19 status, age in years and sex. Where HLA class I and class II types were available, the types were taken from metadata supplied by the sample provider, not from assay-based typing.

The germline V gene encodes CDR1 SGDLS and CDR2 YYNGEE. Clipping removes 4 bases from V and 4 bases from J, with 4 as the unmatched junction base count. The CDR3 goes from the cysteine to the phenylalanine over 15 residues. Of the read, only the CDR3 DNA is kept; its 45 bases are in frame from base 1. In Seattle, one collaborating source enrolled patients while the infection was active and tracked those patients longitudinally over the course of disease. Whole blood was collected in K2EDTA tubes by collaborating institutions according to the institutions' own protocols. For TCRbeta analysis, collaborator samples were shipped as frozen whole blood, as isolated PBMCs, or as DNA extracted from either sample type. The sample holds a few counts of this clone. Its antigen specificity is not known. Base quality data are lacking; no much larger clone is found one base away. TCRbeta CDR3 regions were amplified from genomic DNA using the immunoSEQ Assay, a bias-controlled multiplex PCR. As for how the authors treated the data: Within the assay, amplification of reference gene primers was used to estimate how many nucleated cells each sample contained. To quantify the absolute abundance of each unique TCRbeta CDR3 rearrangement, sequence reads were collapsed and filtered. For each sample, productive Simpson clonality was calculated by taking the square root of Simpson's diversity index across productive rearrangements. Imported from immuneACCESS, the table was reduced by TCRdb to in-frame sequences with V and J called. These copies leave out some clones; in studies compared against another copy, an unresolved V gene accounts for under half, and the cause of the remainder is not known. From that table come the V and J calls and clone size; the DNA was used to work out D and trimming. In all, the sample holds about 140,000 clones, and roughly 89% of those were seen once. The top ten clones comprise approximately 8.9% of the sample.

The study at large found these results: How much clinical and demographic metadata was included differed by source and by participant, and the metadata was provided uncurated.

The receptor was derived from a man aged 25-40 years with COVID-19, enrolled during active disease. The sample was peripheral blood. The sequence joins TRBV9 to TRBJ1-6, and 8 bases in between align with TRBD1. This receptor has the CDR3 CASSPGTGYNSPLHF. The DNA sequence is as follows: TGTGCCAGCAGCCCCGGGACAGGTTATAATTCACCCCTCCACTTT.